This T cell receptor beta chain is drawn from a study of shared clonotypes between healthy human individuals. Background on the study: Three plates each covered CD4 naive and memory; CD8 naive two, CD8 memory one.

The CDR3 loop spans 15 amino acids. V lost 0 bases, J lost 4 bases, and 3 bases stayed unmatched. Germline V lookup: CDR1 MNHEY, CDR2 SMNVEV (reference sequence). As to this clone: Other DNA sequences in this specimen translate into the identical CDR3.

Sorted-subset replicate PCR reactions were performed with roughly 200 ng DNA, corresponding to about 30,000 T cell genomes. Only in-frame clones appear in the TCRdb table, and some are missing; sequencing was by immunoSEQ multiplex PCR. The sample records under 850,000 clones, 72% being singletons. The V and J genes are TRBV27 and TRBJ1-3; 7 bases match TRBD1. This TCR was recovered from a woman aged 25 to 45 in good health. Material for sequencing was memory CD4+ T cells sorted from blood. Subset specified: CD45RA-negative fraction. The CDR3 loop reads CASSLSGRGGNTIYF. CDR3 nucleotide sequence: TGTGCCAGCAGTTTATCTGGCAGGGGGGGAAACACCATATATTTT.